This entry lists 28 T cell receptor beta chains sequenced from one sample in a study of cytomegalovirus exposure and HLA in healthy donors. PCR was performed using 60 Vbeta and 13 Jbeta primers. Only in-frame clones appear in the TCRdb table, and some are missing; sequencing was by immunoSEQ multiplex PCR. Of about 120,000 clones listed, less than 90% are singletons. Sequencing was done on a sample of PBMCs. These receptors came from a man aged 45-65 years in good health and CMV-seronegative.

The DNA of the CDR3 is TGTGCCAGTACCTTAAGCGGGGGGTACACCGGGGAGCTGTTTTTT. Its translation is CASTLSGGYTGELFF. This chain uses TRBV19 with TRBJ2-2, with 9 positions matching TRBD2. This CDR3 has 15 residues. After removal of 7 bases from V and 3 bases from J, the junction contained 6 bases not matched to a gene. CDR1 is LNHDA and CDR2 is SQIVND in the germline V gene (reference sequence).

The count of this clone is one. The chain employs TRBV28 and TRBJ2-3, with D possibly being TRBD1 (6 bases). Trimming stripped 8 bases from V and 3 bases from J, with 15 bases between. The germline gives CDR1 MDHEN, CDR2 SYDVKM. The CDR3 consists of 14 residues. The CDR3 here is CASYPGARTDTQYF. The CDR3, as DNA: TGTGCCAGCTACCCAGGGGCTCGGACAGATACGCAGTATTTT.

This clone was recorded once. This rearrangement joins TRBV19 to TRBJ1-1, with a tentative D call TRBD1 (6 bases). The CDR3 sequence is 14 residues long. V was shortened by 5 bases and J by 10 bases, with 20 bases between the two germline ends. Germline V gene data show CDR1 as LNHDA and CDR2 as SQIVND (reference sequence). The CDR3 bases are TGTGCCAGTAGTCACGACAGGTTGGGCCTTTCAGCTTTCTTT. It specifies CASSHDRLGLSAFF.

The rearrangement uses TRBV4-1 and TRBJ2-5; 8 positions agree with TRBD2. Germline V CDR1 and CDR2: MGHRA, YSYEKL. Trimming took 4 bases from V and 5 from J; bases not matched to a gene: 6. This CDR3 is 14 amino acids long. In DNA, the CDR3 is TGCGCCAGCAGCCCCGCCCCGGGAGGGGAGACCCAGTACTTC. It translates to CASSPAPGGETQYF.

The chain employs TRBV7-3 and TRBJ2-3; D not certain. CDR3 size: 13 residues. Between the trimmed V and J ends, which lost 3 bases and 4 bases, there was a span of 8 bases. Germline-derived CDR1 and CDR2 are SGHTA and FQGTGA. CDR3 coding DNA: TGTGCCAGCAGCTTTCCTAGTTCAGATACGCAGTATTTT. It encodes CASSFPSSDTQYF.

The chain has TRBV10-1 and TRBJ2-5, with 13 bases aligning to TRBD2. Trimming cost V 8 bases and J 5 bases; bases outside gene matches: 8. The CDR3 contains 15 residues. Germline loops: CDR1 WNHNN, CDR2 SYGVQD (reference sequence). This chain's CDR3 is CASPIRTSGSETQYF. For the CDR3, the DNA is TGCGCCAGCCCGATCCGGACTAGCGGGAGTGAGACCCAGTACTTC.

This chain links TRBV5-1 with TRBJ2-7; 9 bases are shared with TRBD1. V gave up 2 bases and J gave up 7 bases; unmatched junction bases: 7. Germline assignment: CDR1 SGHRS and CDR2 YFSETQ. The CDR3 runs to 14 residues. Here the CDR3 reads CASSLRQGVTEQYF. The CDR3 region has the DNA TGCGCCAGCAGCTTACGACAGGGGGTCACGGAGCAGTACTTC.

V gene TRBV4-2 combines with J gene TRBJ1-3, with TRBD1 as a possible D gene (5 bases). The CDR3 extends over 14 amino acids. CDR1 and CDR2 (germline): LGHNA, YNFKEQ. Trimming stripped 1 base from V and 4 bases from J, with 8 bases between. The CDR3 is CASSQARGGNTIYF. DNA of the CDR3: TGTGCCAGCAGCCAAGCAAGGGGCGGAAACACCATATATTTT.

The V gene is TRBV9, the J gene TRBJ2-3; the match to TRBD2 covers 10 bases. V dropped 2 bases and J dropped 6; count of bases not matched to a gene: 9. Per the germline V gene, CDR1 is SGDLS and CDR2 is YYNGEE. CDR3 length equals 16 residues. CDR3 in amino acids: CASSVSGGAVWDTQYF. CDR3 coding DNA: TGTGCCAGCAGCGTCAGCGGGGGGGCGGTGTGGGATACGCAGTATTTT.

This clone occurred a few times. The chain combines TRBV6-6 with TRBJ1-1; possibly TRBD1 for D (5 bases). Germline loops: CDR1 MNHNY, CDR2 SVGAGI (reference sequence). This CDR3 contains 15 residues. The V end lost 2 bases, the J end lost 1 base, and 11 bases lay between the germline ends. As DNA, the CDR3 is TGTGCCAGCAGTTACATGGGGGGATCGAACACTGAAGCTTTCTTT. Amino acid sequence: CASSYMGGSNTEAFF.

The genes are TRBV6-1 and TRBJ1-5; D uncertain. The CDR3 length is 11 residues. Looked up from germline, CDR1 is MNHNS and CDR2 is SASEGT. Deletions cut 8 bases from V and 5 bases from J, with 7 bases between. The CDR3 is CASRSDQPQHF. The DNA for the CDR3 is TGTGCCAGCCGTTCCGATCAGCCCCAGCATTTT.

The chain uses TRBV7-3 and TRBJ2-1, with 11 bases identical to TRBD1. V lost 5 bases, J lost 9 bases, and 12 bases stayed unmatched. Germline V CDR1 and CDR2: SGHTA, FQGTGA. The length of the CDR3 is 16 residues. The CDR3 reads CASSRTMGQGEGEQFF. The CDR3 region has the DNA TGTGCCAGCAGCCGCACCATGGGACAGGGGGAGGGTGAGCAGTTCTTC.

V usage is TRBV5-4 and J usage is TRBJ1-1; D is perhaps TRBD1 (6 bases). The germline CDR1 and CDR2 sequences are SGHNT and YYREEE (reference sequence). This CDR3 has 14 amino acids. V gave up 1 base and J gave up 4 bases, with 11 bases separating them. The CDR3 sequence is CASSLIGTITEAFF. CDR3 nucleotide sequence: TGTGCCAGCAGCTTGATCGGGACAATCACTGAAGCTTTCTTT.

The chain carries TRBV11-2 and TRBJ1-4, with D tentatively TRBD1 (6 bases). The V gene lost 8 bases and the J gene lost 5 bases, with 12 bases spanning the gap. Germline assignment: CDR1 SGHAT and CDR2 FQNNGV. This CDR3 is built from 13 residues. CDR3 amino acids: CASSGGPNEKLFF. The CDR3 DNA reads TGTGCCAGCTCTGGGGGCCCGAATGAAAAACTGTTTTTT.

The chain joins TRBV18 to TRBJ1-2; 10 bases fit TRBD1. CDR1 and CDR2 (germline): KGHSH, LQKENI. This CDR3 contains 15 residues. V lost 1 base, J lost 8 bases, and 7 bases stayed unmatched. DNA of the CDR3: TGTGCCAGCTCACCACGACAGGGGGCCGGCCAAGGCTACACCTTC. It encodes CASSPRQGAGQGYTF.

This rearrangement joins TRBV29-1 to TRBJ1-1; D may be TRBD1 (6 bases). Between the trimmed V and J ends, which lost 1 base and 7 bases, there was a span of 13 bases. Germline CDR1 reads SQVTM; CDR2 reads ANQGSEA. The CDR3 runs 13 residues. Here the CDR3 DNA reads TGCAGCGTTGAAGCGTACAGGGTCGATGAAGCTTTCTTT. Amino acid sequence: CSVEAYRVDEAFF.

The chain links TRBV5-4 to TRBJ2-3; D is uncertain. The CDR3 has 13 amino acids. Germline CDR1 SGHNT, CDR2 YYREEE (reference sequence). V was cut by 4 bases and J by 0 bases, with 6 bases left in between. DNA for the CDR3: TGTGCCAGCAGCAAGCTGAGCACAGATACGCAGTATTTT. This encodes CASSKLSTDTQYF.

J is TRBJ2-7 and V is TRBV6-5; 10 bases are shared with TRBD2. V lost 0 bases, J lost 6 bases, and 8 bases stayed unmatched. Germline V gene lookup returns CDR1 MNHEY and CDR2 SVGAGI. CDR3 size: 16 residues. The CDR3 loop reads CASSYSSSGGASEQYF. The CDR3 region has the DNA TGTGCCAGCAGTTACTCTAGCAGCGGGGGGGCCTCCGAGCAGTACTTC.

V and J are TRBV9 and TRBJ1-1; D unclear. The CDR3 sequence is 12 residues long. V was cut by 0 bases and J by 7 bases, with 7 bases left in between. The germline V gene encodes CDR1 SGDLS and CDR2 YYNGEE. The CDR3 DNA reads as TGTGCCAGCAGCGTAGGGAGCCGTGAAGCTTTCTTT. Protein sequence: CASSVGSREAFF.

The chain combines TRBV9 with TRBJ1-2; TRBD1 agrees at 7 bases. CDR3 length equals 16 residues. Germline trimming cut 0 bases from V and 4 bases from J; bases unmatched to any gene: 9. CDR1 and CDR2 (germline): SGDLS, YYNGEE. For the CDR3, the DNA is TGTGCCAGCAGCGTAGGCCCCGGACAGGTCCCCTATGGCTACACCTTC. Its protein product is CASSVGPGQVPYGYTF. The variable domain in full, with the rest retrieved from reference TRBV9 and TRBJ1-2, is DSGVTQTPKHLITATGQRVTLRCSPRSGDLSVYWYQQSLDQGLQFLIQYYNGEERAKGNILERFSAQQFPDLHSELNLSSLELGDSALYFCASSVGPGQVPYGYTFGSGTRLTVV.

The chain links TRBV28 to TRBJ2-1; a possible D gene is TRBD2 (5 bases). Germline CDR1 reads MDHEN; CDR2 reads SYDVKM. Trimming removed 6 bases at V and 2 bases at J, with 14 bases between. This CDR3 has 15 residues. The CDR3 protein is CASRLDSATYNEQFF. CDR3 bases: TGTGCCAGCAGGTTGGACTCCGCGACCTACAATGAGCAGTTCTTC.

The CDR3 nucleotides read TGTGCCAGCACAACCACGGGGTGGGGGGGACCTCGGGACACTGAAGCTTTCTTT. Its protein product is CASTTTGWGGPRDTEAFF. The rearrangement links TRBV28 to TRBJ1-1, with D maybe TRBD1 (5 bases). The V and J ends lost 7 bases and 3 bases respectively, with 27 bases between them. Germline V gene lookup returns CDR1 MDHEN and CDR2 SYDVKM. This CDR3 region has 18 residues.

A single count supports this clone. This chain links TRBV1 with TRBJ2-7; the table's D call TRBD1 went unverified against the DNA. TRBV1 is labeled a pseudogene. The CDR3 sequence is 16 residues long. In nucleotides, the CDR3 is TGCACCAGCAGCCAACAGGGTTCGGGTAGTAACTACGAGCAGTACTTC. It specifies CTSSQQGSGSNYEQYF.

J is TRBJ2-7 and V is TRBV5-4, with 10 nucleotides matching TRBD2. V trimming: 0 bases; J trimming: 6 bases; junction bases outside the gene matches: 6. The CDR3 sequence is 15 residues long. Per the germline V gene, CDR1 is SGHNT and CDR2 is YYREEE (reference sequence). CDR3 DNA sequence: TGTGCCAGCAGCTTGGATCTAGCGGGAGTAAGCGAGCAGTACTTC. Its translation is CASSLDLAGVSEQYF.

This clone was observed once. This chain links TRBV6-4 with TRBJ2-1, with D possibly being TRBD2 (6 bases). Germline V CDR1 and CDR2: MRHNA, SNTAGT. V gave up 3 bases and J gave up 2 bases, with 14 bases separating them. This CDR3 is built from 16 residues. CDR3 residues: CASSEGRLATYNEQFF. CDR3 sequence (DNA): TGTGCCAGCAGTGAAGGTAGGCTAGCGACCTACAATGAGCAGTTCTTC.

V gene TRBV7-2 combines with J gene TRBJ2-3; D gene ambiguous. The V gene's germline CDR1 is SGHTA and CDR2 FQGNSA. This CDR3 region has 14 residues. V lost 1 base to trimming and J lost 6 bases, with 11 bases between them. CDR3 region: CASSLDRSGDTQYF. DNA of the CDR3: TGTGCCAGCAGCTTAGATCGGAGTGGGGATACGCAGTATTTT.

This chain joins TRBV28 and TRBJ1-1; D gene unclear. The CDR3 covers 13 residues. Trimming left V 6 bases short and J 7 bases short, with 15 bases between. Germline CDR1 and CDR2: MDHEN and SYDVKM. The CDR3 reads CASSLSAPHEAFF. The DNA for the CDR3 is TGTGCCAGCAGCTTAAGCGCCCCGCATGAAGCTTTCTTT.

The chain joins TRBV4-3 to TRBJ2-3; D is possibly TRBD2 (5 bases). V shed 0 bases and J shed 2 bases, with 9 bases lying between them. The CDR3 has 15 amino acids. Per germline, CDR1 LGHNA and CDR2 YSLEER. CDR3 loop: CASSQDKRATDTQYF. As DNA, the CDR3 is TGCGCCAGCAGCCAAGATAAGAGGGCCACAGATACGCAGTATTTT.